This TCR beta chain was sequenced for a study of shared clonotypes between healthy human individuals. General study results and limits: Non-shared clonotypes had lower generation probabilities than those shared by all four donors. The study found roughly 5% of naive CD4 clonotypes shared across four donors.

V lost 0 bases to trimming and J lost 2 bases, with 17 bases between them. Germline loops: CDR1 KGHSH, CDR2 LQKENI. The CDR3 is 18 amino acids. The protocol was immunoSEQ multiplex PCR, while the TCRdb copy is restricted to in-frame clones and leaves out a portion. The profile shows millions of clones, just over 90% of them singletons. Comments on this clone: Its antigen is not identified.

The sample was naive CD4+ T cells sorted from blood. Documented subset: CD45RA+ positively selected. This sequence originates from a man aged 18 to 29 in good health. The rearrangement links TRBV18 to TRBJ1-3, with D possibly being TRBD1 (5 bases). CDR3 nucleotide sequence: TGTGCCAGCTCACCACCGAATGGCAGACAGAACGCTGGAAACACCATATATTTT. This codes for CASSPPNGRQNAGNTIYF.